The 4 T cell receptor beta chains presented below share a single source sample, sequenced in a study of blood T cell repertoires in COVID-19. Assay used: immunoSEQ multiplex PCR; TCRdb lists only in-frame clones, some missing. This repertoire shows 350,000 or so clones, 88% found once; its top ten account for 1%. Sequenced sample: PBMCs or T cells enriched from blood (not recorded which). The receptors stem from a woman in her twenties or thirties who had been exposed to COVID-19.

The J gene is TRBJ2-1, the V gene TRBV6-2 or TRBV6-3, with unresolved D. Per germline, CDR1 MNHEY and CDR2 SVGEGT. The CDR3 length is 13 residues. Between the trimmed V and J ends, which lost 4 bases and 9 bases, there was a span of 13 bases. The CDR3 region has the DNA TGTGCCAGCAGTTGGCTTTATCCTGGTGAGCAGTTCTTC. Protein: CASSWLYPGEQFF.

V gene TRBV21-1 combines with J gene TRBJ2-1; no DNA check was done on the table's D call, TRBD1. TRBV21-1 is noted as a pseudogene. The CDR3 is made up of 15 amino acids. The CDR3 loop reads CASSTQRTGNLRLFF. CDR3 DNA: TGTGCCAGCAGCACCCAACGGACAGGGAATCTTCGCCTGTTCTTC.

Points on this clone: Other DNA variants within this sample encode the same CDR3. The chain employs TRBV5-1 and TRBJ2-3; D not resolved. The CDR3 contains 13 residues. Germline assignment: CDR1 SGHRS and CDR2 YFSETQ. V was pared by 1 base and J by 0 bases, with 3 bases between. This CDR3 is CASSLLSTDTQYF. CDR3 sequence (DNA): TGCGCCAGCAGCTTGCTGAGCACAGATACGCAGTATTTT.

The chain links TRBV29-1 to TRBJ1-2; 8 bases fit TRBD1. The CDR3 covers 15 residues. V lost 7 bases and J lost 2; bases outside the gene matches: 12. Looked up from germline, CDR1 is SQVTM and CDR2 is ANQGSEA. Here the CDR3 reads CSARGPDRANYGYTF. The CDR3 DNA sequence: TGCAGCGCTCGGGGGCCGGACAGGGCCAACTATGGCTACACCTTC.